This TCR beta chain is drawn from a study of blood T cell repertoires in COVID-19. At the level of the study: Specimens from acute and convalescent COVID-19 originated in the United States, Italy and Spain. From T cells, B-cell-depleted T cells, or PBMCs came the material, which was cDNA or gDNA.

Trimming removed 8 bases at V and 2 bases at J, with 12 bases between. The CDR3 totals 13 residues. Per germline, CDR1 SNHLY and CDR2 FYNNEI. This clone turned up a few times. Original methodology: Amplified reference gene primers provided the basis for estimating nucleated cell counts. The table came from immunoSEQ multiplex PCR; TCRdb's copy has only in-frame clones and leaves some out. The D gene and trimming were derived from the DNA, and the V and J assignments and clone size from that table. The sample has 300,000 to 350,000 clones, about nine tenths seen once. Sequenced material: peripheral blood. V usage is TRBV2 and J usage is TRBJ1-1, with a weak D call TRBD1 (5 bases). This TCR was recovered from a man aged 18 to 35 with active or convalescent COVID-19. The chain's CDR3 is CASGGFQNTEAFF. The CDR3 coding sequence is TGTGCCAGCGGGGGGTTTCAAAACACTGAAGCTTTCTTT.